Sequencing of this T cell receptor beta chain was carried out in a study of follicular helper T cells after annual influenza vaccination. Broader study findings: ICOS-CD38- cTfh most often held earlier Day 7 ICOS+CD38+ clones.

This clone has more than one count but fewer than ten. Its antigen is not identified. V was shortened by 7 bases and J by 5 bases, with 14 bases between the two germline ends. Germline CDR1 and CDR2: MDHEN and SYDVKM. The CDR3 is made up of 13 amino acids. Measured with immunoSEQ multiplex PCR; TCRdb has only the in-frame clones, and not every one. Of about 11,000 clones in the sample, roughly 82% were seen once. V and J are TRBV28 and TRBJ1-2; perhaps TRBD1 as D (6 bases). The sample consisted of CXCR5- memory CD4+ T cells sorted from blood, taken 6 weeks after influenza vaccination. The TCR sequence derives from an adult who received the influenza vaccine. CDR3 residues: CASTSSGAYGYTF. The CDR3 DNA is TGTGCCAGCACCTCATCAGGGGCATATGGCTACACCTTC.